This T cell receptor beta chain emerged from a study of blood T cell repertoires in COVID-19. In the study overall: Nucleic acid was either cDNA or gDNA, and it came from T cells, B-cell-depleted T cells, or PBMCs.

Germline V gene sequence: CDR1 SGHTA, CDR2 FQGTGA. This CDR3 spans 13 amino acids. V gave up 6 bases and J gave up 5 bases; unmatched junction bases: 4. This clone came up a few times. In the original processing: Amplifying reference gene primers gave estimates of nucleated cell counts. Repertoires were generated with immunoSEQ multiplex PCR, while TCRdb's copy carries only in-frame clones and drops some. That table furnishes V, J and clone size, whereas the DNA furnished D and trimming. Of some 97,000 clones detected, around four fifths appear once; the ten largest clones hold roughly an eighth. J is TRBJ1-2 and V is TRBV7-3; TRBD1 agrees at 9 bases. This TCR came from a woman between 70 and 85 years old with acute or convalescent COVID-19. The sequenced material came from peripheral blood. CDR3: CASRPGQGYGYTF. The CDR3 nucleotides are TGTGCCAGCAGGCCGGGACAGGGATATGGCTACACCTTC.